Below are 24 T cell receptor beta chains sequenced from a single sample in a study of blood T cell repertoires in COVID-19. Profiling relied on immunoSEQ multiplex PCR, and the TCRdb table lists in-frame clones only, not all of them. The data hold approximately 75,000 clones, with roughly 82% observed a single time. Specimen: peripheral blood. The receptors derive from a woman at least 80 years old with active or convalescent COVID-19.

Here the CDR3 DNA reads TGTGCCATCCTCCGCTCCGGGACAGGCTACTACGAGCAGTACTTC. Its translation: CAILRSGTGYYEQYF. The chain is built from TRBV10-3 and TRBJ2-7; the match to TRBD1 covers 8 bases. CDR1 and CDR2 (germline): ENHRY, SYGVKD. The CDR3 runs 15 residues. V trimming: 8 bases; J trimming: 3 bases; junction bases outside the gene matches: 12.

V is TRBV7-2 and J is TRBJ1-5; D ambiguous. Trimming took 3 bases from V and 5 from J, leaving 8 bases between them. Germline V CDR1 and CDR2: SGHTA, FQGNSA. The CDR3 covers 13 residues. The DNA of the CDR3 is TGTGCCAGCAGCTTTATGGTAGATCAGCCCCAGCATTTT. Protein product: CASSFMVDQPQHF.

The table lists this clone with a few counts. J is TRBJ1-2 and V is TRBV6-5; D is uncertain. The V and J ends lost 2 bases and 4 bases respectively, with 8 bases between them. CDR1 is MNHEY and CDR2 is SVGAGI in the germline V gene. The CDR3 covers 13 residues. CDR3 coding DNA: TGTGCCAGCAGTTACCCAGGTAGCTATGGCTACACCTTC. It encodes CASSYPGSYGYTF.

The CDR3 nucleotides read TGTGCCAGCAGCTCGGGACAGGTATTTGATAATTCACCCCTCCACTTT. This translates into CASSSGQVFDNSPLHF. This chain links TRBV5-6 with TRBJ1-6; 8 bases are a match to TRBD1. In germline, CDR1 is SGHDT, CDR2 YYEEEE. The CDR3 is made up of 16 amino acids. J was trimmed by 5 bases and V by 3 bases; bases with no gene match: 7.

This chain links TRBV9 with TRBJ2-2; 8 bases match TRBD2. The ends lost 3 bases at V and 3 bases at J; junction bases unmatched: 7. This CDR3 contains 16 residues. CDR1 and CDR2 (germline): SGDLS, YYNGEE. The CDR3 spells CASSGGLEDDTGELFF. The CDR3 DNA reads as TGTGCCAGCAGCGGGGGACTAGAGGACGACACCGGGGAGCTGTTTTTT.

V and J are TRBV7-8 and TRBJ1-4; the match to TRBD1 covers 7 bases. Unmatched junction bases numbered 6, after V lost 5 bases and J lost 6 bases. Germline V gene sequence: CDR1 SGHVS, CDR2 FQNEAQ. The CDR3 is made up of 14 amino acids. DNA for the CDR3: TGTGCCAGCAGCCCGGACAGGATCCATGAAAAACTGTTTTTT. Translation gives CASSPDRIHEKLFF.

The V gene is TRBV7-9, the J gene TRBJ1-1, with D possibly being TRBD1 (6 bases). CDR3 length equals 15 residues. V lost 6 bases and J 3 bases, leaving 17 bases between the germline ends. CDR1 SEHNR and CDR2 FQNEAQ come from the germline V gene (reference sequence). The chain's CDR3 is CASRPAGQGYTEAFF. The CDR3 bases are TGTGCCAGCAGACCAGCCGGCCAGGGGTACACTGAAGCTTTCTTT.

The CDR3 spells CASSESGGAGGGTQYF. CDR3 nucleotides: TGTGCCAGCTCAGAATCTGGTGGGGCTGGCGGGGGTACGCAGTATTTT. This sequence joins TRBV6-4 and TRBJ2-3; 7 nucleotides line up with TRBD2. Germline CDR1 reads MRHNA; CDR2 reads SNTAGT. The CDR3 covers 16 residues. Trimming removed 8 bases from V and 8 bases from J; junction bases left unmatched: 19.

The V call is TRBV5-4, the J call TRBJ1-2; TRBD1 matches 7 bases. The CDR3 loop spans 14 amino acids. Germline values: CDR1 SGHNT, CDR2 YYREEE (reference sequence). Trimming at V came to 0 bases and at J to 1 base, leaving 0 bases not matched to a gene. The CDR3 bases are TGTGCCAGCAGCTTGGGACAGGGTAACTATGGCTACACCTTC. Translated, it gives CASSLGQGNYGYTF.

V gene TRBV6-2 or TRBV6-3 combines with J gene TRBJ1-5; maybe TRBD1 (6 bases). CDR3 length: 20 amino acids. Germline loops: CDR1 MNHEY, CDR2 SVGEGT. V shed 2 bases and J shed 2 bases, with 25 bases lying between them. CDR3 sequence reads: CASSYDRRAGGLGGNQPQHF. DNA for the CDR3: TGTGCCAGCAGTTACGACCGCCGCGCCGGGGGGCTGGGTGGCAATCAGCCCCAGCATTTT.

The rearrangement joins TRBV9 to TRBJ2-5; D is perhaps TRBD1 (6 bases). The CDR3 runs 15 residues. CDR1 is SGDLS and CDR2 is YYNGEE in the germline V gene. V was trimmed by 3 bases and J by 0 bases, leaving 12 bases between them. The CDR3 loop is CASSANRQDQETQYF. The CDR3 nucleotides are TGTGCCAGCAGCGCCAACCGACAGGACCAAGAGACCCAGTACTTC.

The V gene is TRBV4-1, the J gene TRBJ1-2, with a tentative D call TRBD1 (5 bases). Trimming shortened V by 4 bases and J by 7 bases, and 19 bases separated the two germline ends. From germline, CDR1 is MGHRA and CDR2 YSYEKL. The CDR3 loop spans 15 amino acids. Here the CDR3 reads CASSLVKGSFGGYTF. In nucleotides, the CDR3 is TGCGCCAGCAGCCTCGTTAAGGGGTCTTTCGGTGGCTACACCTTC.

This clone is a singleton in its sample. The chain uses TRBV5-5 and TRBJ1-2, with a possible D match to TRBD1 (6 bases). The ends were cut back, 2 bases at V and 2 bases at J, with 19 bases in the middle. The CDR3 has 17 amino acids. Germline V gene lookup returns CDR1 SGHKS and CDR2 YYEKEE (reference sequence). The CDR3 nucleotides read TGTGCCAGCAGCTTTGGTTTGAGCGGTCAGGGGAACTATGGCTACACCTTC. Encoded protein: CASSFGLSGQGNYGYTF.

CDR3 sequence (DNA): TGTGCCACCAGTGATTTAGCGGGAGGATTGGATACGCAGTATTTT. Translated: CATSDLAGGLDTQYF. V gene TRBV24-1 combines with J gene TRBJ2-3; 9 bases fit TRBD2. Trimming at V came to 1 base and at J to 6 bases, leaving 4 bases not matched to a gene. CDR3 length: 15 amino acids. Germline V gene data show CDR1 as KGHDR and CDR2 as SFDVKD.

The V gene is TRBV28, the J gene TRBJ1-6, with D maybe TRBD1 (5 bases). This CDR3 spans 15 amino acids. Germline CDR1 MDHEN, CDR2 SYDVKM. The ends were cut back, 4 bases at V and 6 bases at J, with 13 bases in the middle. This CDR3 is CASSSTLGGNSPLHF. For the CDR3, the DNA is TGTGCCAGCAGTTCCACCCTCGGGGGTAATTCACCCCTCCACTTT.

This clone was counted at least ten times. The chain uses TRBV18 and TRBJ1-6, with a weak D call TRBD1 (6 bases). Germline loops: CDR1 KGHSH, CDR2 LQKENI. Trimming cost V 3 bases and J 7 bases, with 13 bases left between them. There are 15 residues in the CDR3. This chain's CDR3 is CASSPGTGQNSPLHF. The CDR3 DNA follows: TGTGCCAGCTCACCTGGAACAGGACAGAATTCACCCCTCCACTTT.

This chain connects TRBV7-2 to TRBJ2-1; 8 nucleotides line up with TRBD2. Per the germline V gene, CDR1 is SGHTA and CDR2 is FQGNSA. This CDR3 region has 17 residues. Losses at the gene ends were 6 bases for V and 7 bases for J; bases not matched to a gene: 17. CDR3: CASSYTRGGRILNEQFF. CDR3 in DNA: TGTGCCAGCAGTTATACCCGGGGGGGCCGTATCTTGAATGAGCAGTTCTTC.

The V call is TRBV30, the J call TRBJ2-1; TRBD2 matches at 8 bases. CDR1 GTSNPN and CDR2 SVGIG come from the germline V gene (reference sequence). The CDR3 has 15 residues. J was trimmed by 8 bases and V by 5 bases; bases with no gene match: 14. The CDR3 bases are TGTGCCTGGTCCGGCCGGGGGGGGCTTGGGGATGAGCAGTTCTTC. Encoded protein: CAWSGRGGLGDEQFF.

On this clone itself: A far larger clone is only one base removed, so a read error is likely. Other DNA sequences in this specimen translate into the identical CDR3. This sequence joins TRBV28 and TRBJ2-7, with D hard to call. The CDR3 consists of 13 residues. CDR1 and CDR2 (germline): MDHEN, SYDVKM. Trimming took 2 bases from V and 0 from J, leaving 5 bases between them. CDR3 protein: CASSLADSYEQYF. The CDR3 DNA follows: TGTGCCAGCAGTTTAGCAGACTCCTACGAGCAGTACTTC.

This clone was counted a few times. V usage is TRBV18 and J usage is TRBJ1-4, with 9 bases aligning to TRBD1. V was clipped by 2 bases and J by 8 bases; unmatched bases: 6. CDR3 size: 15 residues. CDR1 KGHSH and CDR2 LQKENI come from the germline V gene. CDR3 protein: CASSPKDRGYEKLFF. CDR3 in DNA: TGTGCCAGCTCACCAAAGGACAGGGGTTACGAAAAACTGTTTTTT.

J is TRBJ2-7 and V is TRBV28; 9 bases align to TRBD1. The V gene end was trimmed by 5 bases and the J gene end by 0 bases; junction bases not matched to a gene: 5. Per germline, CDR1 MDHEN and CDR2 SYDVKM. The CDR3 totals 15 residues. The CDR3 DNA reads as TGTGCCAGCAGTACAACAGGGGGCCTCTCCTACGAGCAGTACTTC. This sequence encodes CASSTTGGLSYEQYF. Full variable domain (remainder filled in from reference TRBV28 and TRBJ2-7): DVKVTQSSRYLVKRTGEKVFLECVQDMDHENMFWYRQDPGLGLRLIYFSYDVKMKEKGDIPEGYSVSREKKERFSLILESASTNQTSMYLCASSTTGGLSYEQYFGPGTRLTVT.

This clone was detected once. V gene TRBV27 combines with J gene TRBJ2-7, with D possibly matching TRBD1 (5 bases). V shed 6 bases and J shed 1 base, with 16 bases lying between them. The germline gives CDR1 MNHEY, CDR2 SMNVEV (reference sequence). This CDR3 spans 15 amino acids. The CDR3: CASSPWGSSSYEQYF. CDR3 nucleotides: TGTGCCAGCAGCCCCTGGGGCAGTTCTTCCTACGAGCAGTACTTC.

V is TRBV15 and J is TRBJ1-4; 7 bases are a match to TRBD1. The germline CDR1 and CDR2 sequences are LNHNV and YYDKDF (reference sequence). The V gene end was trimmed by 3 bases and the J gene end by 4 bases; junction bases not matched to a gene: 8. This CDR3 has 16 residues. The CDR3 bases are TGTGCCACCAGCAGGGGTGAGGGACAGATTAATGAAAAACTGTTTTTT. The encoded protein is CATSRGEGQINEKLFF.

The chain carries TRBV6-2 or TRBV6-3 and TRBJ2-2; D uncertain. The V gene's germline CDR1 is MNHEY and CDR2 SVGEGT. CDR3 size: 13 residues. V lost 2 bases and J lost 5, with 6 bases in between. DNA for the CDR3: TGTGCCAGCAGTTACACTAAAACCGGGGAGCTGTTTTTT. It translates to CASSYTKTGELFF.